The rows below give T cell receptor beta chains drawn from one sample of a study of T-cell reconstitution after alpha-beta-depleted transplantation in children. TCRdb reprocessed the PCR reads with MiXCR, giving one entry per CDR3 protein. The sample contains about 600,000 distinct CDR3 sequences, about 10% of which appear only once. The material was PBMCs from the stem cell graft donor, obtained from the stem cell graft. These TCRs come from a human donor who donated a stem cell graft to a child with acute myeloid leukemia. CDR3s include the opening cysteine and the closing phenylalanine or tryptophan. A D gene is named only where the DNA matches it firmly. The listing skips clone size in some rows; elsewhere it reads once, few, many or a size class.

>-|-|17|TRBV18|TRBJ2-2
TGTGCCAGCTCACCAACTATCGGCGCAGGGAACACCGGGGAGCTGTTTTTT
CASSPTIGAGNTGELFF
>-|TRBD1|15|TRBV6-5|TRBJ1-6
TGTGCCAGCAGTTCCACGGGACAGACTAATTCACCCCTCCACTTT
CASSSTGQTNSPLHF
>-|-|16|TRBV29-1|TRBJ2-1
TGCAGCGTTGAGGGGAAAAACGAGAGGGCCTACAATGAGCAGTTCTTC
CSVEGKNERAYNEQFF
>-|TRBD2|15|TRBV6-2/TRBV6-3|TRBJ2-2
TGTGCCAGCAGTTACAAAGCGGGGCCCACCGGGGAGCTGTTTTTT
CASSYKAGPTGELFF
>few|TRBD1|15|TRBV20-1|TRBJ2-7
TGCAGTGCGGGACCACGGGACAGAACCTCCTACGAGCAGTACTTC
CSAGPRDRTSYEQYF
>many|-|15|TRBV28|TRBJ1-2
TGTGCCAGCAGTTTAGGTACACAGCCCCCCTATGGCTACACCTTC
CASSLGTQPPYGYTF
>few|TRBD1|15|TRBV2|TRBJ2-7
TGTGCCAGCAGTGGCCGGGACAGGGGGCGCTACGAGCAGTACTTC
CASSGRDRGRYEQYF
>-|-|13|TRBV29-1|TRBJ2-1
TGCAGTTCCTGGGGGAGGTCATACAATGAGCAGTTCTTC
CSSWGRSYNEQFF
>medium-sized|-|12|TRBV29-1|TRBJ2-5
TGCAGCGTTGATTGGGGTGAAGAGACCCAGTACTTC
CSVDWGEETQYF
>many|-|11|TRBV5-1|TRBJ2-3
TGTGCCAGCAGCCGAGGGGATACGCAGTATTTT
CASSRGDTQYF
>-|TRBD2|14|TRBV20-1|TRBJ2-1
TGCAGTGCTAGGAGCCTAGCGGTTTACAATGAGCAGTTCTTC
CSARSLAVYNEQFF
>-|TRBD2|14|TRBV7-7|TRBJ2-1
TGTGCTAGCAGCCCGGGACTAGCTAACAATGAGCAGTTCTTC
CASSPGLANNEQFF
>few|-|17|TRBV5-1|TRBJ2-3
TGCGCCAGCAGCTTCCCCTTCGGGCGGGTTAGCACAGATACGCAGTATTTT
CASSFPFGRVSTDTQYF